Listed below are T cell receptor beta chains from one sample, sequenced in a study of beta chain features in type 1 diabetes. Clones were sequenced by immunoSEQ multiplex PCR, and TCRdb holds only the in-frame ones, with some missing. The sample has 150,000 to 160,000 clones, 11% seen once. The specimen was central memory CD4+ T cells from blood. The receptors derive from a man aged 18 to 35 in good health. Each CDR3 is given with its conserved first and last residue. Each record gives: D gene, J gene, CDR3 length, V gene, clone size, CDR3 DNA, CDR3 protein. A D gene is named only where the DNA matches it firmly. The size field is filled for only some rows; it gives once, few, many or a size class.

NA | TRBJ2-1 | 17 | TRBV23-1 | NA | TGCGCCAGCAGTCAAAGGGTAGTCTTGGGCTCCTACAATGAGCAGTTCTTC | CASSQRVVLGSYNEQFF
NA | TRBJ2-7 | 15 | TRBV7-2 | few | TGTGCCAGCAGCTTATTGGCGGGGGCAACCTACGAGCAGTACTTC | CASSLLAGATYEQYF
NA | TRBJ2-3 | 16 | TRBV7-2 | NA | TGTGCCAGCAGCTTAGTTGGGAACTACCGTACAGATACGCAGTATTTT | CASSLVGNYRTDTQYF
TRBD2 | TRBJ2-7 | 15 | TRBV7-9 | few | TGTGCCAGCAGCTTAGCGACTAGCGGGGGTTCCGAGCAGTACTTC | CASSLATSGGSEQYF
TRBD1 | TRBJ2-7 | 14 | TRBV28 | few | TGTGCCAGCCTAACAGGGGGCACCGCCTACGAGCAGTACTTC | CASLTGGTAYEQYF
TRBD2 | TRBJ2-7 | 15 | TRBV7-2 | few | TGTGCCAGCAGCACAAGACTAGCGGGGGCCTACGAGCAGTACTTC | CASSTRLAGAYEQYF
TRBD2 | TRBJ2-6 | 19 | TRBV29-1 | few | TGCAGCGTTGGGACTACCGGACTAGCGGGCAGCTCTGGGGCCAACGTCCTGACTTTC | CSVGTTGLAGSSGANVLTF
NA | TRBJ2-1 | 14 | TRBV11-1 | NA | TGTGCCAGCAGCGATAGCCGTGGGGGTTATGAGCAGTTCTTC | CASSDSRGGYEQFF
NA | TRBJ2-6 | 15 | TRBV28 | few | TGTGCCAGCAGTTCCATAGGCTCTGGGGCCAACGTCCTGACTTTC | CASSSIGSGANVLTF
NA | TRBJ2-7 | 11 | TRBV20-1 | few | TGCAGTGGACAGTGGGAGTACGAGCAGTACTTC | CSGQWEYEQYF
NA | TRBJ2-2 | 15 | TRBV5-4 | NA | TGTGCCAGCAGCCGGGTGACAGGGAGGACCGGGGAGCTGTTTTTT | CASSRVTGRTGELFF
NA | TRBJ2-7 | 15 | TRBV4-3 | NA | TGCGCCAGCAGCCAAGCGGCCAGGGGTGATTACGAGCAGTACTTC | CASSQAARGDYEQYF
NA | TRBJ1-1 | 15 | TRBV5-6 | NA | TGTGCCAGCAGCTCTCGTAGGGTTGGGAGCACTGAAGCTTTCTTT | CASSSRRVGSTEAFF
NA | TRBJ1-2 | 14 | TRBV28 | few | TGTGCCAGCAGGTCCGGGACATATAACTATGGCTACACCTTC | CASRSGTYNYGYTF
NA | TRBJ2-1 | 11 | TRBV12-5 | few | TGTGCTAGTGCCCAGCCCAGGGAGCAGTTCTTC | CASAQPREQFF
NA | TRBJ1-6 | 12 | TRBV11-2 | many | TGTGCCAGCAGCTTTAATGATTCACCCCTCCACTTT | CASSFNDSPLHF
NA | TRBJ2-5 | 10 | TRBV5-1 | NA | TGCGCCAGCAGGACAGAGACCCAGTACTTC | CASRTETQYF
TRBD1 | TRBJ2-7 | 15 | TRBV5-4 | NA | TGTGCCAGCAGCTCTAGGACAGGGCTCCCTCCCGAGCAGTACTTC | CASSSRTGLPPEQYF
NA | TRBJ2-7 | 11 | TRBV11-1 | many | TGTGCCAGCAGCCGGAACTACGAGCAGTACTTC | CASSRNYEQYF
TRBD1 | TRBJ2-3 | 16 | TRBV7-2 | NA | TGTGCCAGCAGCTTACAGGGGGCGCGAGCTACAGATACGCAGTATTTT | CASSLQGARATDTQYF
NA | TRBJ1-2 | 14 | TRBV2 | NA | TGTGCCAGCAGTGAAGCGGCAGGCCCCTATGGCTACACCTTC | CASSEAAGPYGYTF
NA | TRBJ2-1 | 16 | TRBV19 | few | TGTGCCAGTAGTATAAGCAGCCACATTGCTCGAAATGAGCAGTTCTTC | CASSISSHIARNEQFF
NA | TRBJ2-5 | 14 | TRBV7-2 | few | TGTGCCAGCAGCCTCGGTCGGGCCCCCGAGACCCAGTACTTC | CASSLGRAPETQYF
NA | TRBJ2-7 | 13 | TRBV7-2 | NA | TGTGCCAGCAGCACCTCTGCCGCCTACGAGCAGTACTTC | CASSTSAAYEQYF
NA | TRBJ2-5 | 15 | TRBV7-2 | many | TGTGCCAGCAGCTTCTACGGCAGGTACCAAGAGACCCAGTACTTC | CASSFYGRYQETQYF
NA | TRBJ2-7 | 14 | TRBV7-2 | few | TGTGCCAGCAGCTTCGGGGACTCTACTTACGAGCAGTACTTC | CASSFGDSTYEQYF
NA | TRBJ1-2 | 15 | TRBV4-2 | few | TGTGCCAGCAGCCCGTCTGGCGGCAGCAACTATGGCTACACCTTC | CASSPSGGSNYGYTF
NA | TRBJ2-7 | 17 | TRBV4-3 | NA | TGCGCCAGCAGCCAAGATTTTTCCAGACCTAATTTCTACGAGCAGTACTTC | CASSQDFSRPNFYEQYF
NA | TRBJ2-7 | 14 | TRBV7-9 | few | TGTGCCAGCAGCTCACAGGAACCCCCCTACGAGCAGTACTTC | CASSSQEPPYEQYF
NA | TRBJ2-1 | 12 | TRBV7-2 | many | TGTGCCAGCAGGGCTGAGGCGAATGAGCAGTTCTTC | CASRAEANEQFF
NA | TRBJ2-7 | 12 | TRBV7-2 | few | TGTGCCAGCAGCTTAGCGGCTCGCGAGCAGTACTTC | CASSLAAREQYF
TRBD1 | TRBJ1-2 | 16 | TRBV4-2 | few | TGTGCCAGCAGCCAAGGGGACCGGGACAGCCTCTATGGCTACACCTTC | CASSQGDRDSLYGYTF
NA | TRBJ1-1 | 15 | TRBV6-6 | few | TGTGCCAGCAGTTTTTCCGGGCCTCAACACACTGAAGCTTTCTTT | CASSFSGPQHTEAFF
TRBD2 | TRBJ2-1 | 21 | TRBV4-3 | NA | TGCGCCAGCAGCCAAGATCCCCCGGGACTAGCGAGGGGGTCCGGTTACAATGAGCAGTTCTTC | CASSQDPPGLARGSGYNEQFF
TRBD1 | TRBJ2-5 | 14 | TRBV6-4 | many | TGTGCCAGCAGAGGACAGGGGTCACAAGAGACCCAGTACTTC | CASRGQGSQETQYF
NA | TRBJ2-6 | 17 | TRBV29-1 | few | TGCAGCGTTCCCCAGCGTATAGGGACTTCTGGGGCCAACGTCCTGACTTTC | CSVPQRIGTSGANVLTF
TRBD2 | TRBJ2-3 | 18 | TRBV9 | NA | TGTGCCAGCAGCGTAGTCGGCCAGCGGGAGTGGGGTGCAGATACGCAGTATTTT | CASSVVGQREWGADTQYF
TRBD1 | TRBJ1-2 | 14 | TRBV15 | many | TGTGCCACCAGCAGAGAAGGGGGCGCGTTAGGCTACACCTTC | CATSREGGALGYTF
NA | TRBJ1-2 | 15 | TRBV7-2 | NA | TGTGCCAGCAGCTCGTCGGGACGGCTAAACTATGGCTACACCTTC | CASSSSGRLNYGYTF
TRBD1 | TRBJ2-7 | 16 | TRBV6-6 | few | TGTGCCAGCAGTTCCGAAAGGACAGGACTCTCCTACGAGCAGTACTTC | CASSSERTGLSYEQYF